This T cell receptor (beta chain) was sequenced for a study of shared clonotypes between healthy human individuals (dated by TCRdb to 2019 to 2021). For the study in its entirety: Three men and two women, aged 18 to 49 years, made up the cohort. For each donor, CD4 naive and CD4 memory were each run on three plates, CD8 naive on two plates, and CD8 memory on one plate. To estimate repertoire size and how much clonotypes are shared between individuals, the study performed deep sequencing of blood TCR repertoires from a few healthy adults. To increase sequencing depth and limit assay-specific biases, TCR repertoire library preparation and sequencing were carried out by different laboratories using diverse techniques. Per donor, leukapheresis produced somewhere between about 0.8 and 9 billion PBMCs. Findings and caveats that apply to the study as a whole: Rarefaction of sorted-subset datasets indicated incomplete sequencing despite the large sequencing depth. Sampling was limited to blood, and TCR repertoires in tissue likely differ from TCR repertoires in blood. Across a handful of donors, around 5% of naive CD4, over 3% of naive CD8, around 2.1% of memory CD4, and 0.3% to 0.45% of memory CD8 clonotypes were shared. The genetic and exposure-history diversity represented was limited by the small number of donors. Larger estimated clonotype richness was generally found for naive subsets than for memory subsets. Based on pairwise subsampling, the degree of clonotype sharing among donors was expected to be affected by sequencing depth. Compared with non-shared clonotypes, the clonotypes found in all four sorted-subset donors had higher generation probabilities.

The CDR3 starts with the cysteine, ends with the phenylalanine, and has 12 residues. The germline V gene (reference sequence) gives CDR1 as MNHNY and CDR2 as SVGAGI. With regard to this clone: Its binding antigen is unknown. The limits of the CDR3 on the DNA are not certain, so only TCRdb's listed CDR3 is given.

The donors were healthy, HIV-negative adults who had no recently reported acute infections or vaccinations. Only Caucasian adults living in Nashville, Tennessee, USA were represented among the donors. CD4+ T cells were enriched by magnetic negative selection; naive cells were then positively selected on CD45RA, and the negative fraction formed the memory subset. After blood collection by leukapheresis, PBMCs were isolated using Ficoll-Histopaque density gradient centrifugation and then cryopreserved in the vapor phase of liquid nitrogen. Purity and quantity of every magnetically sorted T cell population were checked by analytical flow cytometry. Genomic DNA was isolated from each sorted fraction and quantified by UV absorbance on a Nanodrop 2000c. Using the deep immunoSEQ assay, TCR CDR3 regions were amplified from genomic DNA by multiplex PCR. For each cell subset, the extracted genomic DNA was distributed evenly across all wells of several immunoSEQ 96-well plates, and each plate served as one replicate. For sorted subsets, 200 ng of genomic DNA, equivalent to 30,000 or so T cell genomes, went into each replicate PCR. The purified libraries were quantified using a Qubit 3.0 fluorometer, sized with a Bioanalyzer 2100, and then quantified again using the KAPA Library Quantification kit. Each immunoSEQ 96-well plate was sequenced on its own single-read 150-cycle Illumina NextSeq 550 flow cell. The source study handled its data this way. Because only junctional sequences without quality scores were contained in the immunoSEQ output, filtering matching that applied to full-length reads could not be performed. To assign V/J genes and CDR3, sequences were annotated using PyIR, a Python wrapper for IgBLAST v1.9, with IMGT germline references. Reads were removed for weak V/J assignments (E-value above 1e-6), missing CDR3, stop codons, out-of-frame junctions, or ambiguous translated residues. A V3J clonotype was defined by an identical inferred V gene, J gene, and CDR3 amino acid sequence. To compute the percentage overlap between repertoires, the number of shared unique clonotypes was divided by the size of the smaller repertoire. RTK rarefaction, the Chao1 estimator, and Recon v2.1 estimates of unobserved clonotypes were used to assess repertoire richness. Generation probabilities for all TCRbeta clonotypes obtained by the gDNA method from a handful of donors were computed using OLGA. In its TCRdb copy, this immuneACCESS table keeps in-frame sequences only and misses some clones. Where compared with another copy, unresolved V genes explain less than half of these, and the others have no known cause. That table furnishes V, J and clone size, whereas the DNA furnished D and trimming. The sample records approximately 530,000 clones, around 95% of which are singletons. About 0.064% of the sample belongs to the ten largest clones.

This TCR came from a woman aged 30 to 39 in good health. The V gene is TRBV6-6 and the J gene is TRBJ2-7. Sequenced sample: naive CD4+ T cells sorted from blood. The label giving this sample's cell subset or site can be read as: CD45RA+ positively selected. The CDR3 corresponds to CASSSSDSEQYF.